Each of the 32 T cell receptor beta chains below was sequenced from the same sample in a study of post-analysis software for immune sequencing data. Study outcomes and limitations: In patients, four to six TRBV segments were more frequent than in controls, with TRBV5-6, TRBV5-1 and TRBV20-1 among them.

TCR beta cDNA libraries included unique molecular identifiers. TCRdb itself ran the PCR reads through MiXCR, one entry per CDR3 protein. The table includes 600,000 to 700,000 distinct CDR3 sequences, 59% detected once. The antigens of these receptors remain unknown. The sample consisted of blood. The origin of the receptors is a girl between 2 and 10 years old with multiple sclerosis.

This clonotype was counted a few times. The V gene is TRBV29-1, the J gene TRBJ2-7; tentative D call: TRBD2 (6 bases). Germline lookup yields CDR1 SQVTM and CDR2 ANQGSEA. Trimming took 4 bases from V and 6 from J, leaving 16 bases between them. CDR3 size: 13 residues. The DNA of the CDR3 is TGCAGCGTTGTGATCGGGGGAGGCGGCGAGCAGTACTTC. It specifies CSVVIGGGGEQYF.

This clonotype was counted only a few times. CDR3 in amino acids: CSASGDRGPYNEQFF. The CDR3 DNA reads as TGCAGTGCTAGTGGCGACAGGGGGCCGTACAATGAGCAGTTCTTC. This chain connects TRBV20-1 to TRBJ2-1; TRBD1 matches 10 bases. Germline CDR1 and CDR2: DFQATT and SNEGSKA (reference sequence). The J segment lost 4 bases and the V segment lost 3 bases, leaving 6 bases of the junction unmatched. The CDR3 has 15 amino acids.

This clonotype showed up just a few times. The chain combines TRBV7-2 with TRBJ2-1; possible D gene TRBD1, 5 bases. V was pared by 5 bases and J by 10 bases, with 12 bases between. The CDR3 is 12 residues long. The germline CDR1 and CDR2 sequences are SGHTA and FQGNSA. The CDR3 nucleotides are TGTGCCAGCAGCGGGGCAGGAAGGGAGCAGTTCTTC. Translation gives CASSGAGREQFF.

This rearrangement joins TRBV6-5 to TRBJ2-7; D gene uncertain. Germline CDR1 reads MNHEY; CDR2 reads SVGAGI. V lost 6 bases to trimming and J lost 5 bases, with 14 bases between them. The CDR3 covers 13 residues. CDR3 sequence reads: CASSRPKSHEQYF. As DNA, the CDR3 is TGTGCCAGCAGCCGACCCAAGAGCCACGAGCAGTACTTC.

V and J are TRBV7-3 and TRBJ2-1, with 10 bases aligning to TRBD1. Germline CDR1 reads SGHTA; CDR2 reads FQGTGA. V shed 5 bases and J 6 bases; nucleotides not matched to a gene: 13. The CDR3 spans 17 residues. CDR3 in amino acids: CASSPNRGGQGINEQFF. The CDR3 bases are TGTGCCAGCAGCCCAAATCGGGGGGGACAGGGGATCAATGAGCAGTTCTTC.

The chain recombines TRBV6-5 with TRBJ2-3; no definite D call. The CDR3 extends over 11 amino acids. The germline V gene has CDR1 MNHEY and CDR2 SVGAGI. V gave up 2 bases and J gave up 8 bases, with 5 bases separating them. CDR3: CASSYGFTQYF. The CDR3 bases are TGTGCCAGCAGTTACGGGTTTACGCAGTATTTT.

V and J are TRBV6-4 and TRBJ1-1, with D hard to call. V lost 4 bases, J lost 3 bases, and 9 bases lay in between. This CDR3 has 13 amino acids. Germline V gene sequence: CDR1 MRHNA, CDR2 SNTAGT. DNA of the CDR3: TGTGCCAGCAGTGCCATCCGGGACACTGAAGCTTTCTTT. Translating gives CASSAIRDTEAFF.

The chain is built from TRBV29-1 and TRBJ2-1, with unresolved D. CDR3 size: 13 residues. Germline V CDR1 and CDR2: SQVTM, ANQGSEA. Deletions cut 2 bases from V and 5 bases from J, with 10 bases between. The CDR3, as DNA: TGCAGCGTTGAAACCCACGTCGACAATGAGCAGTTCTTC. This codes for CSVETHVDNEQFF.

This clonotype has more than one count but fewer than ten. V usage is TRBV20-1 and J usage is TRBJ2-7; 9 positions agree with TRBD2. CDR3 length equals 15 residues. From germline, CDR1 is DFQATT and CDR2 SNEGSKA (reference sequence). With V trimmed by 3 bases and J by 0 bases, 6 bases remained unmatched. CDR3 loop: CSASRLAVSSYEQYF. CDR3 sequence (DNA): TGCAGTGCTAGCCGACTAGCGGTGAGCTCCTACGAGCAGTACTTC.

The V and J genes are TRBV29-1 and TRBJ2-7; weak D call: TRBD2 (6 bases). V lost 7 bases to trimming and J lost 0 bases, with 19 bases between them. The CDR3 runs to 15 residues. Per the germline V gene, CDR1 is SQVTM and CDR2 is ANQGSEA. As DNA, the CDR3 is TGCAGCGCCGAGATAGGGACCGGGGGCTCCTACGAGCAGTACTTC. The encoded protein is CSAEIGTGGSYEQYF.

This chain links TRBV30 with TRBJ1-4; TRBD1 aligns across 7 bases. After removal of 2 bases from V and 4 bases from J, the junction contained 4 bases not matched to a gene. Germline-derived CDR1 and CDR2 are GTSNPN and SVGIG (reference sequence). The CDR3 length is 14 residues. CDR3 sequence: CAWSQGGFNEKLFF. The CDR3 DNA sequence: TGTGCCTGGAGTCAGGGGGGTTTTAATGAAAAACTGTTTTTT.

In DNA, the CDR3 is TGTGCCAGCAGTTTCACTAGCGGGGGCTTAACCAATGAGCAGTTCTTC. As protein: CASSFTSGGLTNEQFF. The chain employs TRBV12-3 or TRBV12-4 and TRBJ2-1, with 11 bases matching TRBD2. V lost 3 bases, J lost 6 bases, and 7 bases stayed unmatched. CDR3 length: 16 amino acids.

V is TRBV5-1 and J is TRBJ2-1; weak D call: TRBD2 (6 bases). The CDR3 is 15 amino acids. Per germline, CDR1 SGHRS and CDR2 YFSETQ. V lost 4 bases and J 5 bases, leaving 16 bases between the germline ends. The DNA of the CDR3 is TGCGCCAGCAGCCTGCCGACGGGACTTGACAATGAGCAGTTCTTC. Its translation: CASSLPTGLDNEQFF.

V and J are TRBV5-6 and TRBJ2-3; no clear D gene. Germline V gives CDR1 SGHDT, CDR2 YYEEEE. The length of the CDR3 is 15 residues. The ends were cut back, 4 bases at V and 5 bases at J, with 17 bases in the middle. The CDR3 sequence: CASSPPWNWLDTQYF. CDR3 in DNA: TGTGCCAGCAGCCCGCCGTGGAATTGGTTAGATACGCAGTATTTT.

The chain uses TRBV6-6 and TRBJ2-5; 8 positions match TRBD1. The DNA end is more similar to TRBJ2-7, so the J call may be wrong. The CDR3 covers 14 residues. In germline, CDR1 is MNHNY, CDR2 SVGAGI (reference sequence). CDR3 in amino acids: CASSTRQGPYEQYF. CDR3 DNA: TGTGCCAGCAGTACCCGACAGGGGCCTTACGAGCAGTACTTC.

CDR3 bases: TGTGCCAGCAGCTCCCTAAGAGGAGAGACCCAGTACTTC. Its translation: CASSSLRGETQYF. V is TRBV3-1 and J is TRBJ2-5; D unresolved. This CDR3 region has 13 residues. Trimming shortened V by 5 bases and J by 4 bases, and 11 bases separated the two germline ends. Germline V lookup: CDR1 LGHDT, CDR2 YNNKEL (reference sequence).

This clonotype was counted a few times. This chain connects TRBV29-1 to TRBJ1-2; perhaps TRBD1 as D (6 bases). The CDR3 runs 12 residues. V lost 7 bases to trimming and J lost 3 bases, with 12 bases between them. The germline CDR1 and CDR2 sequences are SQVTM and ANQGSEA. The CDR3 nucleotides are TGCAGCGCCTTGGGGGCAGACTATGGCTACACCTTC. The encoded protein is CSALGADYGYTF.

This clonotype has only a few counts. This chain links TRBV12-3 or TRBV12-4 with TRBJ2-6; D unresolved. Trimming removed 3 bases from V and 3 bases from J, with 15 bases in between. The CDR3 runs 17 residues. CDR3 in DNA: TGTGCCAGCAGTTTTAACGGTGTAATGGGTGGGGCCAACGTCCTGACTTTC. Its protein product is CASSFNGVMGGANVLTF.

The chain recombines TRBV11-2 with TRBJ2-7; D possibly corresponds to TRBD1 (5 bases). Germline loops: CDR1 SGHAT, CDR2 FQNNGV. The CDR3 is 14 amino acids. Trimming shortened V by 5 bases and J by 0 bases, and 11 bases separated the two germline ends. The CDR3: CASSRADNSYEQYF. In DNA, the CDR3 is TGTGCCAGCAGCCGCGCGGACAACTCCTACGAGCAGTACTTC.

The chain has TRBV20-1 and TRBJ2-1; D call uncertain. Germline V gene lookup returns CDR1 DFQATT and CDR2 SNEGSKA (reference sequence). Trimming left V 6 bases short and J 8 bases short, with 5 bases between. The CDR3 is 9 amino acids. As DNA, the CDR3 is TGCAGTGCCACCCATGAGCAGTTCTTC. This sequence encodes CSATHEQFF.

The J gene is TRBJ1-2, the V gene TRBV6-5; no reliable D call. CDR1 and CDR2 (germline): MNHEY, SVGAGI. The germline V and J ends were trimmed by 4 bases and 3 bases, with 12 bases remaining between them. This CDR3 contains 14 residues. The CDR3 sequence is CASSSPRRDYGYTF. CDR3 in DNA: TGTGCCAGCAGTTCGCCTCGAAGGGACTATGGCTACACCTTC.

This rearrangement joins TRBV20-1 to TRBJ2-1, with D unclear. CDR1 DFQATT and CDR2 SNEGSKA come from the germline V gene (reference sequence). The V end lost 0 bases, the J end lost 4 bases, and 7 bases lay between the germline ends. The CDR3 contains 13 residues. The CDR3 reads CSARDWRYNEQFF. The CDR3 coding sequence is TGCAGTGCTAGAGATTGGCGGTACAATGAGCAGTTCTTC.

The rearrangement uses TRBV29-1 and TRBJ1-6; 7 bases are a match to TRBD1. V lost 0 bases and J lost 9; bases outside the gene matches: 2. The germline CDR1 and CDR2 sequences are SQVTM and ANQGSEA. The CDR3 is made up of 13 amino acids. CDR3 region: CSVEDNRGSPLHF. The CDR3 nucleotides are TGCAGCGTTGAAGATAACAGGGGTTCACCCCTCCACTTT.

This clonotype has more than one count but fewer than ten. The chain uses TRBV12-3 or TRBV12-4 and TRBJ2-7; weak D call: TRBD2 (6 bases). Gene TRBJ2-5 matches the end of the DNA better, so the J call may be wrong. The CDR3 extends over 14 amino acids. The CDR3 spells CASSFFWRAKTQYF. The CDR3 nucleotides are TGTGCCAGCAGTTTCTTCTGGAGGGCAAAGACCCAGTACTTC.

The chain couples TRBV6-5 to TRBJ1-2, with 10 bases aligning to TRBD1. V gave up 4 bases and J gave up 5 bases; unmatched junction bases: 7. This CDR3 comprises 15 residues. In germline, CDR1 is MNHEY, CDR2 SVGAGI. This chain's CDR3 is CASSSPGQGTYGYTF. The CDR3 DNA is TGTGCCAGCAGTTCACCGGGACAGGGGACGTATGGCTACACCTTC.

The V call is TRBV29-1, the J call TRBJ1-2; the match to TRBD1 covers 7 bases. V lost 6 bases to trimming and J lost 7 bases; unmatched junction nucleotides: 5. The CDR3 spans 11 residues. The V gene's germline CDR1 is SQVTM and CDR2 ANQGSEA. Here the CDR3 reads CSVDRVRGYTF. In DNA, the CDR3 is TGCAGCGTCGACAGGGTTCGTGGCTACACCTTC.

This chain uses TRBV5-1 with TRBJ2-7, with D perhaps matching TRBD1 (5 bases). V was pared by 0 bases and J by 2 bases, with 15 bases between. There are 16 residues in the CDR3. The germline CDR1 and CDR2 sequences are SGHRS and YFSETQ. The CDR3 DNA sequence: TGCGCCAGCAGCTTGGCAGGCCTGACAGTCCCCTACGAGCAGTACTTC. As protein: CASSLAGLTVPYEQYF.

Concerning this clonotype: The junction departs from germline at one end; a sequencing error may be responsible. V is TRBV29-1 and J is TRBJ2-5; 8 bases are shared with TRBD2. Germline V gives CDR1 SQVTM, CDR2 ANQGSEA. The CDR3 is made up of 14 amino acids. The DNA for the CDR3 is TGCAGCGCTGAACCAGCGGGAGAGGGTGAGACCCAGTACTTC. Its protein is CSAEPAGEGETQYF.

V and J are TRBV25-1 and TRBJ2-1; D is uncertain. The CDR3 covers 14 residues. V lost 0 bases, J lost 12 bases, and 15 bases lay in between. Germline V gene sequence: CDR1 MGHDK, CDR2 SYGVNS. The CDR3 reads CASSEYGPRPLQFF. The DNA for the CDR3 is TGTGCCAGCAGTGAATATGGCCCCCGCCCCTTGCAGTTCTTC.

CDR3 nucleotides: TGCAGCGGCGTATCCCGGGACAGGGGATTCTACGAGCAGTACTTC. This codes for CSGVSRDRGFYEQYF. V gene TRBV29-1 combines with J gene TRBJ2-7; TRBD1 agrees at 10 bases. With V trimmed by 7 bases and J by 3 bases, 12 bases remained unmatched. The CDR3 contains 15 residues. Germline V gives CDR1 SQVTM, CDR2 ANQGSEA.

This clonotype was counted only a few times. The rearrangement links TRBV20-1 to TRBJ1-1, with 9 nucleotides matching TRBD1. The CDR3 runs to 13 residues. The germline V gene encodes CDR1 DFQATT and CDR2 SNEGSKA (reference sequence). V shed 6 bases and J 7 bases; nucleotides not matched to a gene: 9. CDR3 nucleotides: TGCAGTGCCCCGGGGACAGGGCCTTATGAAGCTTTCTTT. Translating gives CSAPGTGPYEAFF.

The V call is TRBV7-2, the J call TRBJ2-4, with 9 bases aligning to TRBD2. Looked up from germline, CDR1 is SGHTA and CDR2 is FQGNSA. Trimming took 5 bases from V and 0 from J; bases not matched to a gene: 14. CDR3 length: 19 residues. CDR3 nucleotides: TGTGCCAGCAGCCAAAAGCGGGCTAGCGGGGAGGAAGCCAAAAACATTCAGTACTTC. Its translation: CASSQKRASGEEAKNIQYF.